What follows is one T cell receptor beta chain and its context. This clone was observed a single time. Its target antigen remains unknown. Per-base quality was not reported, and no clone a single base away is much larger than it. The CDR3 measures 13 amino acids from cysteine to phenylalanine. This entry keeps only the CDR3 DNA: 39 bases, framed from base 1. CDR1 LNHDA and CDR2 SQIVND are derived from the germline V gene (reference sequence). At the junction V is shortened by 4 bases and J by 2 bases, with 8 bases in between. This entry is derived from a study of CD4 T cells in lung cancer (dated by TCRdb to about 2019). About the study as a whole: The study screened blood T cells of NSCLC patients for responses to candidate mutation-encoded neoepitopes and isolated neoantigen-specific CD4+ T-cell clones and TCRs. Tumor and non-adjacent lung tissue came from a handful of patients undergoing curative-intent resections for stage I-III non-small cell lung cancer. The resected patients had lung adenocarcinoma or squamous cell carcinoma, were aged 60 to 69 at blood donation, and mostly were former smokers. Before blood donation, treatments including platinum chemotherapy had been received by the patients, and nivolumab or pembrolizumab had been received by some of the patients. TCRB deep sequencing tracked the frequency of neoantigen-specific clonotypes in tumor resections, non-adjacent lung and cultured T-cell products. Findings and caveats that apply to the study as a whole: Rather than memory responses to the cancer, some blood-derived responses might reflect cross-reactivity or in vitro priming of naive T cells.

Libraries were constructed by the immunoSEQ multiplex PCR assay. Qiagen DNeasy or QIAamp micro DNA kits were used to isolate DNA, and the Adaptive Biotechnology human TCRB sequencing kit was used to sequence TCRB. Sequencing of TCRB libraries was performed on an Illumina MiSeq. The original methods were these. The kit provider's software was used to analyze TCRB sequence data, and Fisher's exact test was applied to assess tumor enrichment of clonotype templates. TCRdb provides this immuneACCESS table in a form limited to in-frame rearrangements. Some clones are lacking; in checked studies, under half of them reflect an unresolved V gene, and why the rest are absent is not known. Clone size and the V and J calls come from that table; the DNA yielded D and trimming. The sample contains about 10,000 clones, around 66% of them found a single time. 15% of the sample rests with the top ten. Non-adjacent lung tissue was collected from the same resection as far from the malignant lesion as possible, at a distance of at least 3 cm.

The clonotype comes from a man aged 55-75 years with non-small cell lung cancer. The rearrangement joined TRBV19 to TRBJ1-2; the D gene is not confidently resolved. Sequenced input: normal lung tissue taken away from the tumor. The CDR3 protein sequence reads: CASSSGQNYGYTF. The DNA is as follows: TGTGCCAGTAGTAGCGGGCAGAACTATGGCTACACCTTC.